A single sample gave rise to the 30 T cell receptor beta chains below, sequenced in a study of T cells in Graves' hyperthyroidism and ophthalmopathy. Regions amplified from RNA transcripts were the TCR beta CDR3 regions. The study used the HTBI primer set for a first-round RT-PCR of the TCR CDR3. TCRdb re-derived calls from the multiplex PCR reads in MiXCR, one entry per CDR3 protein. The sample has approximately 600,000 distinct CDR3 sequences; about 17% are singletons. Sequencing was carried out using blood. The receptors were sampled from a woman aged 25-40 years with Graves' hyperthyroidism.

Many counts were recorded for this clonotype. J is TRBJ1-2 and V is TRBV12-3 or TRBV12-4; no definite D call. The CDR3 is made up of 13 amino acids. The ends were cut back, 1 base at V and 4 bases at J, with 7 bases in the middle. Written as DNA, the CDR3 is TGTGCCAGCAGTTTAGGTCTAGTCTATGGCTACACCTTC. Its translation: CASSLGLVYGYTF.

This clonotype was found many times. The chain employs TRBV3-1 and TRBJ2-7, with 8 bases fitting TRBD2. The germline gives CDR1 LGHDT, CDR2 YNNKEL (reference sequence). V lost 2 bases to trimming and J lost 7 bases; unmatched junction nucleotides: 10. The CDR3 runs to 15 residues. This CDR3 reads CASSQLGGRSGEQYF. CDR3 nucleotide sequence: TGTGCCAGCAGCCAACTGGGCGGGAGGTCGGGGGAGCAGTACTTC.

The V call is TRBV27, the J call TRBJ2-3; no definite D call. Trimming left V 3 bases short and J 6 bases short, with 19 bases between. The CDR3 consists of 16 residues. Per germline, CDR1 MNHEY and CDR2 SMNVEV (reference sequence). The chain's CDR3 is CASSLVESKAVDTQYF. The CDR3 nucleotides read TGTGCCAGCAGTTTGGTAGAGTCAAAAGCAGTGGATACGCAGTATTTT.

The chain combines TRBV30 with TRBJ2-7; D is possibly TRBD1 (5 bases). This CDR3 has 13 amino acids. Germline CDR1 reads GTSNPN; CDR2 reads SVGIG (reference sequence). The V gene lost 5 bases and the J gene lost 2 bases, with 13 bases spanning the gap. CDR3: CAWVTGYPYEQYF. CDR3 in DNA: TGTGCCTGGGTTACAGGTTATCCCTACGAGCAGTACTTC.

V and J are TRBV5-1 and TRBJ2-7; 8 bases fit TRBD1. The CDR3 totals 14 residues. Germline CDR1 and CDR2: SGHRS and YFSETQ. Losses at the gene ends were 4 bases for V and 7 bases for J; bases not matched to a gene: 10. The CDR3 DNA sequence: TGCGCCAGCAGCCAGACAGGGGAAAGGGGGGAGCAGTACTTC. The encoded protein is CASSQTGERGEQYF.

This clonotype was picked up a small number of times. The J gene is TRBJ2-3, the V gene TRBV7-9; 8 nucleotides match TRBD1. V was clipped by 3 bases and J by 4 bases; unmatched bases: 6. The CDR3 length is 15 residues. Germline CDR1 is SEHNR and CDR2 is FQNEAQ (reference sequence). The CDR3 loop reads CASSFSGQGPDTQYF. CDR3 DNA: TGTGCCAGCAGCTTCTCCGGACAGGGACCAGATACGCAGTATTTT.

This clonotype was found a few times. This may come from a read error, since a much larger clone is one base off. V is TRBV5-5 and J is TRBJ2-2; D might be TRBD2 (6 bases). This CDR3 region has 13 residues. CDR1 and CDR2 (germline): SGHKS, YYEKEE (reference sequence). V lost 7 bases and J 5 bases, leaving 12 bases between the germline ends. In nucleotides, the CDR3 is TGTGCCAGCGGCTGGGGGGATACCGGGGAGCTGTTTTTT. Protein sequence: CASGWGDTGELFF.

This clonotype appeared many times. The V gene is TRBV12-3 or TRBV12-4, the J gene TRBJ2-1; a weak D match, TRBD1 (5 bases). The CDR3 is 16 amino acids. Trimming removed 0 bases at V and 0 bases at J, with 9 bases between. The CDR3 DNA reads TGTGCCAGCAGTTTAGCAGACAGTTTCTCCTACAATGAGCAGTTCTTC. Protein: CASSLADSFSYNEQFF.

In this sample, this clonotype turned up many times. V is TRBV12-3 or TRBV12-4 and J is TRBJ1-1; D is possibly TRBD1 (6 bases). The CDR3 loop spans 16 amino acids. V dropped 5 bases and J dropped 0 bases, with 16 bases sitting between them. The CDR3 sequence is CASSRVRGQLNTEAFF. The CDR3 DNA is TGTGCCAGCAGTCGCGTCCGGGGGCAGCTGAACACTGAAGCTTTCTTT.

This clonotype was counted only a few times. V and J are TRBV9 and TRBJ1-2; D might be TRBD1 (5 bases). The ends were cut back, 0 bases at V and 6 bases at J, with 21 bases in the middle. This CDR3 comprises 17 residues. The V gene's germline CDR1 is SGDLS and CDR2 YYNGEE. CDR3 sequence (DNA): TGTGCCAGCAGCGTAGAAGTGTACGATGGGGGTTGGGATGGCTACACCTTC. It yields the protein CASSVEVYDGGWDGYTF.

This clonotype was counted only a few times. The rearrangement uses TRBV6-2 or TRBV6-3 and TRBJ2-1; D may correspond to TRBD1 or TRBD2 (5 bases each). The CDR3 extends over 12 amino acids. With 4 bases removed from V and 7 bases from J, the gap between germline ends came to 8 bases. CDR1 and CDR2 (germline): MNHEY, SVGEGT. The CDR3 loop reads CASSSWGNEQFF. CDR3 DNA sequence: TGTGCCAGCAGTTCTTGGGGGAATGAGCAGTTCTTC.

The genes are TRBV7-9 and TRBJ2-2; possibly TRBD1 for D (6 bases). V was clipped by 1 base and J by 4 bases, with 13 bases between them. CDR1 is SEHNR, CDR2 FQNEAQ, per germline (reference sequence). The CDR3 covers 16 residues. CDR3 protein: CASSLGVDRPTGELFF. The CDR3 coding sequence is TGTGCCAGCAGCTTAGGCGTAGACAGGCCCACCGGGGAGCTGTTTTTT.

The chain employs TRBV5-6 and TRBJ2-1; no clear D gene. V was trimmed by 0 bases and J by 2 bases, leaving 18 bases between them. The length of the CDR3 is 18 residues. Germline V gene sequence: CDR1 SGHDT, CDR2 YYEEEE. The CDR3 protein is CASSLGLPKKGPYNEQFF. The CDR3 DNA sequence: TGTGCCAGCAGCTTGGGCCTCCCTAAAAAGGGTCCCTACAATGAGCAGTTCTTC.

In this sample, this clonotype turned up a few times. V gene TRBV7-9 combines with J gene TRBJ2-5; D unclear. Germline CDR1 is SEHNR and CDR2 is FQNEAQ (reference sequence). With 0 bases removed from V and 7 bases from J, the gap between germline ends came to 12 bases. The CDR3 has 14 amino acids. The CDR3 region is CASSLAYELGTQYF. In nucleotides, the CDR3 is TGTGCCAGCAGCTTAGCCTACGAGTTGGGGACCCAGTACTTC.

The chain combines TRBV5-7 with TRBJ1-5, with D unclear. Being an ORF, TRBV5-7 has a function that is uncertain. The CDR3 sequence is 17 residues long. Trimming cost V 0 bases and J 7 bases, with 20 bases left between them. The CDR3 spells CASSLVFTRCARQPQHF. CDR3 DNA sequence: TGTGCCAGCAGCTTGGTGTTTACGAGGTGCGCTAGGCAGCCCCAGCATTTT.

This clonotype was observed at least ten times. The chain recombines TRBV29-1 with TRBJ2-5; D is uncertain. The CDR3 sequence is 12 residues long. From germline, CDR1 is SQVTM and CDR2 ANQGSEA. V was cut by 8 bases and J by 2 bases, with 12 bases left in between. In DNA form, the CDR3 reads TGCAGCATGGCAGACATTCAAGAGACCCAGTACTTC. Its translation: CSMADIQETQYF.

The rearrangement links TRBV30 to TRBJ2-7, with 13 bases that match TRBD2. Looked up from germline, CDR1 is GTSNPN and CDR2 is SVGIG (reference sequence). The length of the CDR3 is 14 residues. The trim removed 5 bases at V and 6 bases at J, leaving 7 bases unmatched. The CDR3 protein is CAWAGLAGDLEQYF. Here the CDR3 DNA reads TGTGCCTGGGCCGGACTAGCGGGAGATCTCGAGCAGTACTTC. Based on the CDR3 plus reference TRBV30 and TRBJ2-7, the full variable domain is SQTIHQWPATLVQPVGSPLSLECTVEGTSNPNLYWYRQAAGRGLQLLFYSVGIGQISSEVPQNLSASRPQDRQFILSSKKLLLSDSGFYLCAWAGLAGDLEQYFGPGTRLTVT.

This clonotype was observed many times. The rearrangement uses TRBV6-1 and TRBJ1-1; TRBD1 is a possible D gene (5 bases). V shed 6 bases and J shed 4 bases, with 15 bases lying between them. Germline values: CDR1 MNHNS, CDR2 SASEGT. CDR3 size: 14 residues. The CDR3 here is CASRNSGRGTEAFF. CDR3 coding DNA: TGTGCCAGCAGAAATTCAGGGAGAGGCACTGAAGCTTTCTTT.

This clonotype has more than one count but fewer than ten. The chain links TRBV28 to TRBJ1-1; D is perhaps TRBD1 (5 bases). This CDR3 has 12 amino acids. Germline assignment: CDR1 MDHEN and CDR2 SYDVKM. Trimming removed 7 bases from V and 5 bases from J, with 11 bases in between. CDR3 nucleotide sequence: TGTGCCAGCACCGGGGGTTATACTGAAGCTTTCTTT. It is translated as CASTGGYTEAFF.

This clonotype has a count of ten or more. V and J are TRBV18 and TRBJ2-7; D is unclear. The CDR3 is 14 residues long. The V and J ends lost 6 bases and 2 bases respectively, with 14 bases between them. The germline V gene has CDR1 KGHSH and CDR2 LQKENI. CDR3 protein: CASSATDPPYEQYF. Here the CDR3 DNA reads TGTGCCAGCTCGGCCACGGATCCTCCCTACGAGCAGTACTTC.

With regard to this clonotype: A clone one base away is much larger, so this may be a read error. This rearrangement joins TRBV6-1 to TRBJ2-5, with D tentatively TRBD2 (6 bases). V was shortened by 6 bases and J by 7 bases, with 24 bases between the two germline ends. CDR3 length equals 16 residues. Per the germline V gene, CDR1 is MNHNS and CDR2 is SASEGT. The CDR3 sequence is CASSPPDRGSGGTQYF. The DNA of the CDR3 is TGTGCCAGCAGCCCCCCTGACCGGGGGAGCGGAGGGACCCAGTACTTC.

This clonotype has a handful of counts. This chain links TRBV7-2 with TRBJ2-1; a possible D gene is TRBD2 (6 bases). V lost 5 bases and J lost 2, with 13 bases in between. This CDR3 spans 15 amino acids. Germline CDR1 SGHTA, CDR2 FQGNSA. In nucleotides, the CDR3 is TGTGCCAGCAGCCCCTGGGACTTCGCCTACAATGAGCAGTTCTTC. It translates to CASSPWDFAYNEQFF.

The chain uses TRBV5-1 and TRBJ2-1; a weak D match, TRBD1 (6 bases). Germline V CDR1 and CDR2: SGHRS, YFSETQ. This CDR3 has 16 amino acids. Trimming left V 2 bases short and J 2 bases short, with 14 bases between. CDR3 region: CASSFRGGVTYNEQFF. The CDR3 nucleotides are TGCGCCAGCAGCTTTAGAGGGGGAGTCACCTACAATGAGCAGTTCTTC.

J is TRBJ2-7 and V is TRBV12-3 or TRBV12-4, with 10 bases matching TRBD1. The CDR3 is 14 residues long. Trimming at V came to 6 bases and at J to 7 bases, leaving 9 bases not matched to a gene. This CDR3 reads CASSSRQGAREQYF. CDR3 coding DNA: TGTGCCAGCAGCTCCAGACAGGGGGCTCGGGAGCAGTACTTC.

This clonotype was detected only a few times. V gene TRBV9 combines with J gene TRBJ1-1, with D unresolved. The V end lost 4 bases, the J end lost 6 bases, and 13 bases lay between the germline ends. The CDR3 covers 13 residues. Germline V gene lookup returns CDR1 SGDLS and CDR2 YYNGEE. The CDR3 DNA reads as TGTGCCAGCAGCCCACAGTGGGGAGCTGAAGCTTTCTTT. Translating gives CASSPQWGAEAFF. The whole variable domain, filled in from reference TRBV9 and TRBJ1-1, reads DSGVTQTPKHLITATGQRVTLRCSPRSGDLSVYWYQQSLDQGLQFLIQYYNGEERAKGNILERFSAQQFPDLHSELNLSSLELGDSALYFCASSPQWGAEAFFGQGTRLTVV.

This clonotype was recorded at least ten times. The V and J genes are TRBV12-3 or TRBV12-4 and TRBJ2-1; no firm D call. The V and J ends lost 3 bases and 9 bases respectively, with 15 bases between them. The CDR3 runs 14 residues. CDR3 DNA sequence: TGTGCCAGCAGTTTGGTGGTCAACCACGGTGAGCAGTTCTTC. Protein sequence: CASSLVVNHGEQFF.

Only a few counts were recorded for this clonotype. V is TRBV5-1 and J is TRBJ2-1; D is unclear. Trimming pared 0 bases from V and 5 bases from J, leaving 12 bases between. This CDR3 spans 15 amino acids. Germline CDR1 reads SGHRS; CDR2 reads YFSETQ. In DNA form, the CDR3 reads TGCGCCAGCAGCTTGGTGGCAGGTGTTAACAATGAGCAGTTCTTC. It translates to CASSLVAGVNNEQFF.

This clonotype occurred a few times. In nucleotides, the CDR3 is TGCGCCAGCAGCCCTACGGGGCCGGGGTACGAGCAGTACTTC. Translated: CASSPTGPGYEQYF. The chain combines TRBV4-1 with TRBJ2-7, with D possibly called TRBD1 or TRBD2 (5 bases each). The CDR3 spans 14 residues. With 4 bases removed from V and 4 bases from J, the gap between germline ends came to 14 bases. In germline, CDR1 is MGHRA, CDR2 YSYEKL.

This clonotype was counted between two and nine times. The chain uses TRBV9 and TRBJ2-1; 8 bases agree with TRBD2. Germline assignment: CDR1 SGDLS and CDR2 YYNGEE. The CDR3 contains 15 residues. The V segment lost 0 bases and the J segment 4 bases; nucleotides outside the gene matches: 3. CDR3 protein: CASSVATGGYNEQFF. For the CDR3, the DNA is TGTGCCAGCAGCGTAGCTACGGGAGGGTACAATGAGCAGTTCTTC.

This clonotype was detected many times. The chain's CDR3 is CAWSLTSPNEQFF. The CDR3 DNA follows: TGTGCCTGGAGTCTGACTAGCCCCAATGAGCAGTTCTTC. The rearrangement links TRBV30 to TRBJ2-1; 7 nucleotides agree with TRBD2. This CDR3 has 13 amino acids. Per germline, CDR1 GTSNPN and CDR2 SVGIG (reference sequence). Trimming cost V 2 bases and J 6 bases; bases outside gene matches: 4.